These 14 T cell receptor beta chains came from one sample sequenced in a study of CD8 T cells in Susac syndrome. RNA totalling roughly 0.45 to 1 ug underwent reverse transcription with random hexamers. MiXCR, run by TCRdb on the immunoSEQ multiplex PCR reads, gives a single entry per CDR3 protein. Among 190,000 or so distinct CDR3 sequences listed, roughly 96% were seen once. The sequenced sample consisted of CD4+ T cells from PBMCs. These TCRs come from a human donor with multiple sclerosis.

The rearrangement joins TRBV24-1 to TRBJ2-1; D tentatively reads TRBD1 or TRBD2 (5 bases each). Germline V gene data show CDR1 as KGHDR and CDR2 as SFDVKD. Trimming removed 9 bases at V and 0 bases at J, with 5 bases between. This CDR3 comprises 12 residues. The CDR3 region has the DNA TGTGCCACCGGGGGCTCCTACAATGAGCAGTTCTTC. Its protein is CATGGSYNEQFF.

The CDR3 coding sequence is TGCGCCAGCAGCTCGGACTCGGGGATGGGTAAAGAGACCCAGTACTTC. This encodes CASSSDSGMGKETQYF. The chain has TRBV5-1 and TRBJ2-5; D perhaps matches TRBD2 (5 bases). This CDR3 has 16 residues. V shed 3 bases and J shed 3 bases, with 18 bases lying between them. Germline V gives CDR1 SGHRS, CDR2 YFSETQ.

The CDR3 is CASRDLAGWSYNEQFF. The CDR3 DNA reads TGTGCCAGCAGGGATCTAGCGGGATGGTCCTACAATGAGCAGTTCTTC. The V call is TRBV27, the J call TRBJ2-1; TRBD2 matches at 9 bases. The germline gives CDR1 MNHEY, CDR2 SMNVEV (reference sequence). J lost 1 base, V lost 6 bases, and 7 bases had no gene match. The CDR3 has 16 residues.

The J gene is TRBJ1-2, the V gene TRBV18; D might be TRBD1 (6 bases). Trimming stripped 3 bases from V and 4 bases from J, with 15 bases between. Germline V gives CDR1 KGHSH, CDR2 LQKENI. The CDR3 is 15 amino acids. The CDR3 DNA reads as TGTGCCAGCTCACCCCCCGTCGGGGGCGGCTATGGCTACACCTTC. Translating gives CASSPPVGGGYGYTF.

The chain is built from TRBV29-1 and TRBJ2-1, with 11 bases aligning to TRBD2. V lost 7 bases, J lost 15 bases, and 17 bases stayed unmatched. The CDR3 length is 14 residues. In germline, CDR1 is SQVTM, CDR2 ANQGSEA. The CDR3 DNA follows: TGCAGCGCATGCATAGCGGGGGGGCCGGGCTCCCCGTTCTTC. Encoded protein: CSACIAGGPGSPFF.

The chain is built from TRBV9 and TRBJ1-6; D gene unclear. Germline V gene lookup returns CDR1 SGDLS and CDR2 YYNGEE. This CDR3 has 13 amino acids. Trimming cost V 4 bases and J 8 bases, with 10 bases left between them. This chain's CDR3 is CASSPDLDSPLHF. The CDR3 coding sequence is TGTGCCAGCAGCCCCGACTTGGATTCACCCCTCCACTTT.

This chain joins TRBV3-1 and TRBJ2-3, with 10 bases that match TRBD2. Per the germline V gene, CDR1 is LGHDT and CDR2 is YNNKEL (reference sequence). CDR3 size: 16 residues. J gave up 2 bases and V 5 bases, and 7 bases lay outside the gene matches. The CDR3 here is CASSLAGGPNTDTQYF. CDR3 coding DNA: TGTGCCAGCAGCTTAGCGGGAGGTCCTAACACAGATACGCAGTATTTT.

The chain is built from TRBV9 and TRBJ2-1; no reliable D call. Trimming took 4 bases from V and 3 from J, leaving 11 bases between them. The germline CDR1 and CDR2 sequences are SGDLS and YYNGEE. The CDR3 extends over 14 amino acids. CDR3: CASSLDTYYNEQFF. CDR3 coding DNA: TGTGCCAGCAGCCTTGACACCTACTACAATGAGCAGTTCTTC.

About this clonotype itself: A junction end diverges from the germline sequence, so it may reflect a read error. The CDR3 nucleotides are TGTGCCTGGGGTGTCCGAGGTACAGATACGCAGTATTTT. This gives the protein CAWGVRGTDTQYF. The chain has TRBV30 and TRBJ2-3; no definite D call. CDR1 is GTSNPN and CDR2 is SVGIG in the germline V gene (reference sequence). The CDR3 runs to 13 residues. Full variable domain (remainder filled in from reference TRBV30 and TRBJ2-3): SQTIHQWPATLVQPVGSPLSLECTVEGTSNPNLYWYRQAAGRGLQLLFYSVGIGQISSEVPQNLSASRPQDRQFILSSKKLLLSDSGFYLCAWGVRGTDTQYFGPGTRLTVL.

The rearrangement uses TRBV29-1 and TRBJ2-3, with 7 bases aligning to TRBD2. The CDR3 contains 12 residues. The trim removed 6 bases at V and 4 bases at J, leaving 4 bases unmatched. Germline values: CDR1 SQVTM, CDR2 ANQGSEA. The CDR3 DNA sequence: TGCAGCGTGGGAGGGATCCCAGATACGCAGTATTTT. It is translated as CSVGGIPDTQYF.

The rearrangement links TRBV7-2 to TRBJ2-7; D may be TRBD1 (6 bases). Looked up from germline, CDR1 is SGHTA and CDR2 is FQGNSA. Trimming cost V 5 bases and J 3 bases, with 8 bases left between them. This CDR3 contains 12 residues. The CDR3 region is CASSRTVYEQYF. The CDR3 DNA follows: TGTGCCAGCAGCCGGACAGTCTACGAGCAGTACTTC. The full variable domain, in which reference TRBV7-2 and TRBJ2-7 provide the parts outside the CDR3, is GAGVSQSPSNKVTEKGKDVELRCDPISGHTALYWYRQSLGQGLEFLIYFQGNSAPDKSGLPSDRFSAERTGGSVSTLTIQRTQQEDSAVYLCASSRTVYEQYFGPGTRLTVT.

The rearrangement links TRBV30 to TRBJ2-5; D is perhaps TRBD2 (6 bases). In germline, CDR1 is GTSNPN, CDR2 SVGIG (reference sequence). This CDR3 comprises 16 residues. V dropped 0 bases and J dropped 4 bases, with 18 bases sitting between them. The CDR3: CAWSVQAGGQSETQYF. CDR3 in DNA: TGTGCCTGGAGTGTACAGGCCGGAGGGCAGTCAGAGACCCAGTACTTC. Filled out from reference TRBV30 and TRBJ2-5, the complete variable domain reads SQTIHQWPATLVQPVGSPLSLECTVEGTSNPNLYWYRQAAGRGLQLLFYSVGIGQISSEVPQNLSASRPQDRQFILSSKKLLLSDSGFYLCAWSVQAGGQSETQYFGPGTRLLVL.

The genes are TRBV11-2 and TRBJ1-1; D remains ambiguous. V lost 9 bases, J lost 1 base, and 21 bases lay in between. CDR3 length equals 16 residues. CDR1 is SGHAT, CDR2 FQNNGV, per germline. DNA for the CDR3: TGTGCCAGTACCCCTCCCTGGGCCCCGCAGAACACTGAAGCTTTCTTT. It codes for CASTPPWAPQNTEAFF.

The chain recombines TRBV12-3 or TRBV12-4 with TRBJ2-2, with 7 bases aligning to TRBD2. The CDR3 spans 16 residues. The V segment lost 7 bases and the J segment 1 base; nucleotides outside the gene matches: 9. The CDR3, as DNA: TGTGCCAGCAATGAAGAAGGACTAGGGAACACCGGGGAGCTGTTTTTT. Translating it yields CASNEEGLGNTGELFF.